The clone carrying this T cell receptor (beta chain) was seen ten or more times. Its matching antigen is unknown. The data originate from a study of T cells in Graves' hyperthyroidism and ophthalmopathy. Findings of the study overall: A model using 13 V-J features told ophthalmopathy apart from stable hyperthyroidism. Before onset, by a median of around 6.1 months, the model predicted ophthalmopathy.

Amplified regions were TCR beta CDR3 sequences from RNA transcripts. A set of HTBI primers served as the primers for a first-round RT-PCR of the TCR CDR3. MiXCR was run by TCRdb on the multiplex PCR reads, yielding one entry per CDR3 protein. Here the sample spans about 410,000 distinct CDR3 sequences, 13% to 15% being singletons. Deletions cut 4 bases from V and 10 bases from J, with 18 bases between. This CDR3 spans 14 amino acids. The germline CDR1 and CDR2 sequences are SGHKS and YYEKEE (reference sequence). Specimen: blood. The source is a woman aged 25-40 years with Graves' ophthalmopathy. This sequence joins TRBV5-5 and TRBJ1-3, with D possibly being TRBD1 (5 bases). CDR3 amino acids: CASSVSGRMRTIYF. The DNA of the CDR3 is TGTGCCAGCAGCGTCTCGGGACGTATGAGGACCATATATTTT.